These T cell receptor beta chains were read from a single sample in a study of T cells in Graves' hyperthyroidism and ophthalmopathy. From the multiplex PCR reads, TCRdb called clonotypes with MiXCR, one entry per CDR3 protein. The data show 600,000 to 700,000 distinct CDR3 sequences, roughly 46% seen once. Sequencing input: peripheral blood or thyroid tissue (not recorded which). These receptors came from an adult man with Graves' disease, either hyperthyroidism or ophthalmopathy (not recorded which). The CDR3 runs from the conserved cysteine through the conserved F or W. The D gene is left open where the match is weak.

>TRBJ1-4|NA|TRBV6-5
CASSYEGVGEKLFF
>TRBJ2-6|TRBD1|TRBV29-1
CSVEGTGGKTNVLTF
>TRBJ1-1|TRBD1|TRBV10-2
CATQQGGVHTEAFF
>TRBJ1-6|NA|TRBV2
CASSFRPGSTLHF
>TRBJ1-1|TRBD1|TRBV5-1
CASSGTGRGMNTEAFF
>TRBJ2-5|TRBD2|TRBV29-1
CSVWTSGSGRETQYF
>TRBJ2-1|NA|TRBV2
CASKGGGGNEQFF
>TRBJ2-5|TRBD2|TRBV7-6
CASSLPGEGKTQYF
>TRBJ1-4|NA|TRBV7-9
CARTSGGNEKLFF
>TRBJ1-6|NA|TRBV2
CASSEDSRYNSPLHF
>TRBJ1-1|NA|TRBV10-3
CAISAHRDGTEAFF
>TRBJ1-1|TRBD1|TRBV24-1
CATSDQRTGKAFF
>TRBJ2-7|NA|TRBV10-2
CASSEWQIVDQQYF
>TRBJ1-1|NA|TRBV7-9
CASSLEGTEFEAFF
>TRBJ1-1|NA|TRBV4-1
CASSQAADSVTEAFF
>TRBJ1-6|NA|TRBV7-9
CASSDTEGINSPLHF
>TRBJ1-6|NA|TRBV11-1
CASSSHDLQGRDNSPLHF
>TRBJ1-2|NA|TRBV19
CASRKGPRNGYTF
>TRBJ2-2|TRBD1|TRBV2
CASRDNRGPTGELFF
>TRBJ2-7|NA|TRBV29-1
CSAHLARGLGYEQYF
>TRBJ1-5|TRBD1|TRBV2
CASSTGTGVDQPQHF
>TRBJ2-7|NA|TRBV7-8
CASSVRDNPIEQYF
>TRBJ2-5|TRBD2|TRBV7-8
CASTGLGIETQYF
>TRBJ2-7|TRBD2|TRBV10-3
CASSDRLAGYVYEQYF
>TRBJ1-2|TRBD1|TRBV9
CASSSGQVLYGYTF
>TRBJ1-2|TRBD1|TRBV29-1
CSVDRGLGGYTF
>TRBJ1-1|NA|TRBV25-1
CASKPHRAMNTEAFF
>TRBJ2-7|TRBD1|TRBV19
CASGQGPSYEQYF
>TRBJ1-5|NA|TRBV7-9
CASSLGGRVQHF
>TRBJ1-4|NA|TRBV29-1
CSVPGGGGNWLNEKLFF
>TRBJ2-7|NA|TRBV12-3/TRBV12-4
CASSPTPSHEQYF
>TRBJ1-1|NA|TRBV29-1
CSGEQGNTEAFF
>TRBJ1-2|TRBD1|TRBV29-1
CSSPGQATNYGYTF
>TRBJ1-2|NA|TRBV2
CASIGLRYTF
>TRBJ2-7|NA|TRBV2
CASSESGQSYEQYF
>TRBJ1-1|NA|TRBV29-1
CSVSRQAGTEAFF
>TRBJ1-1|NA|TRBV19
CASSPGQQNTEAFF
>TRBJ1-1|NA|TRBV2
CASSESKARDAEAFF